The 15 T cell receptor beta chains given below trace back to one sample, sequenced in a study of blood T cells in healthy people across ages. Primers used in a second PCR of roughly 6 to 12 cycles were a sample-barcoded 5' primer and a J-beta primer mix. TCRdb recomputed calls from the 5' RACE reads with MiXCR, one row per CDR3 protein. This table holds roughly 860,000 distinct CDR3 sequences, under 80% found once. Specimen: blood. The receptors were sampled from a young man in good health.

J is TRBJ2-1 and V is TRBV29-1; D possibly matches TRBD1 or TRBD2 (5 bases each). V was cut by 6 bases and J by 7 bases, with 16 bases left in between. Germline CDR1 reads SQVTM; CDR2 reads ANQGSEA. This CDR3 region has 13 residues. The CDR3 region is CSVGTGALNEQFF. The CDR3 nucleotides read TGCAGCGTCGGGACCGGGGCCTTGAATGAGCAGTTCTTC.

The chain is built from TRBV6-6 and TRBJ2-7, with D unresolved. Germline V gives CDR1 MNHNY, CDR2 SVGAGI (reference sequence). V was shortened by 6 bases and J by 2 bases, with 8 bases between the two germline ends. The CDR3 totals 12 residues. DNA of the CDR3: TGTGCCAGCAGGGCGGCAACCTACGAGCAGTACTTC. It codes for CASRAATYEQYF.

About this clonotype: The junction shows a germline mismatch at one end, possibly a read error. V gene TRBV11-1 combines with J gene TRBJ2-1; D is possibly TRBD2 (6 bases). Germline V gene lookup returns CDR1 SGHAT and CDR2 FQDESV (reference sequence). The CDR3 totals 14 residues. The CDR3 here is CTSSPGLLRETQFF. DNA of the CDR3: TGTACCAGCAGTCCGGGACTCCTACGAGAGACCCAGTTCTTC.

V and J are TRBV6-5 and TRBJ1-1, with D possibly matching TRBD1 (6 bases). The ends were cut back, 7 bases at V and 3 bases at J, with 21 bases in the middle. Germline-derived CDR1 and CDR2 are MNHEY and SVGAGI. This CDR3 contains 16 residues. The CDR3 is CASTGMQGEGDTEAFF. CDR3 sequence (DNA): TGTGCCAGCACTGGAATGCAGGGTGAGGGGGACACTGAAGCTTTCTTT.

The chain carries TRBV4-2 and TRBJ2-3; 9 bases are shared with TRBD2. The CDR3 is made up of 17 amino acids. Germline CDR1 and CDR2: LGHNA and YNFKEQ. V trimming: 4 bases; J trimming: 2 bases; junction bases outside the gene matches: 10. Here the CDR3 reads CASSRPASGDITDTQYF. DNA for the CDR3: TGTGCCAGCAGCCGCCCGGCTAGCGGGGATATCACAGATACGCAGTATTTT.

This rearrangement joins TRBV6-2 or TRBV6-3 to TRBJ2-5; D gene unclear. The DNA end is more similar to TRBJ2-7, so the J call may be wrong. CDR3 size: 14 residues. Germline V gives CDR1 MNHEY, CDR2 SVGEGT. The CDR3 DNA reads TGTGCCAGCAGTTACTCGACCCGGAACTACGAGCAGTACTTC. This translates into CASSYSTRNYEQYF.

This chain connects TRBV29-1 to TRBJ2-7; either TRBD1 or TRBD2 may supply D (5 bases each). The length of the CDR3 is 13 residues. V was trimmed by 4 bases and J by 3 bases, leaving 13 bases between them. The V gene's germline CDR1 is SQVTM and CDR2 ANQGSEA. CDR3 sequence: CSVGGTPYYEQYF. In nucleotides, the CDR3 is TGCAGCGTTGGGGGGACCCCCTACTACGAGCAGTACTTC.

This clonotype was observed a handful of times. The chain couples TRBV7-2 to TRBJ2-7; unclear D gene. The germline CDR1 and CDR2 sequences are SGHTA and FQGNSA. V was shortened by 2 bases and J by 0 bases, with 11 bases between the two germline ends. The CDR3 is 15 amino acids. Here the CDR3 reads CASSLSGPRSYEQYF. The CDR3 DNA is TGTGCCAGCAGCTTATCGGGCCCGCGCTCCTACGAGCAGTACTTC. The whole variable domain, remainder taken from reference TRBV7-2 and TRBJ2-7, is GAGVSQSPSNKVTEKGKDVELRCDPISGHTALYWYRQSLGQGLEFLIYFQGNSAPDKSGLPSDRFSAERTGGSVSTLTIQRTQQEDSAVYLCASSLSGPRSYEQYFGPGTRLTVT.

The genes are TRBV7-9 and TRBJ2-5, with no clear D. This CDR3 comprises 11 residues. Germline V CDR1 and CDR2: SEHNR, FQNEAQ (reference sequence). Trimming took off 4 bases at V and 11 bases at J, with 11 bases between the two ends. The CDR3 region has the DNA TGTGCCAGCAGCTCGGCAAATGAGCAGTACTTC. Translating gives CASSSANEQYF. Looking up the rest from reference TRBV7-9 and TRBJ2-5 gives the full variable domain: DTGVSQNPRHKITKRGQNVTFRCDPISEHNRLYWYRQTLGQGPEFLTYFQNEAQLEKSRLLSDRFSAERPKGSFSTLEIQRTEQGDSAMYLCASSSANEQYFGPGTRLLVL.

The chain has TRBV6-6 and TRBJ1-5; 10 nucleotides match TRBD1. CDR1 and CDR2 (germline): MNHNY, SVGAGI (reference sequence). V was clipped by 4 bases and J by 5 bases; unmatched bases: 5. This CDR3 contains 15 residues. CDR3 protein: CASSSGGQGDQPQHF. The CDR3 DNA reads TGTGCCAGCAGTTCGGGCGGACAGGGGGATCAGCCCCAGCATTTT.

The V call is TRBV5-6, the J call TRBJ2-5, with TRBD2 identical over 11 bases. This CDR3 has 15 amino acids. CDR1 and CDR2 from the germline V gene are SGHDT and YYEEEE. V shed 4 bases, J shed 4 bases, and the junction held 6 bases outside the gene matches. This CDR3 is CASSQTSGELETQYF. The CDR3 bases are TGTGCCAGCAGCCAGACTAGCGGGGAACTAGAGACCCAGTACTTC.

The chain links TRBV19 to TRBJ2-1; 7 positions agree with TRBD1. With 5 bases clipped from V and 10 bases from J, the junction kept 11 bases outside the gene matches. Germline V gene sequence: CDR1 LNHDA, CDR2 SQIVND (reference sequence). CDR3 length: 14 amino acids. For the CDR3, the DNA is TGTGCCAGTAGTGCCCGCCCCGACAGGGACGAGCAGTTCTTC. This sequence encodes CASSARPDRDEQFF.

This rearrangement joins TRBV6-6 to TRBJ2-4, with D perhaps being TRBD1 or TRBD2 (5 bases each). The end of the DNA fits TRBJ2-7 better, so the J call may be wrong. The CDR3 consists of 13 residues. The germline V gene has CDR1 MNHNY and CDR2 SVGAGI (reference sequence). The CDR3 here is CASSVGRLYEQYF. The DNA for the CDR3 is TGTGCCAGCAGTGTGGGACGGCTTTACGAGCAGTACTTC.

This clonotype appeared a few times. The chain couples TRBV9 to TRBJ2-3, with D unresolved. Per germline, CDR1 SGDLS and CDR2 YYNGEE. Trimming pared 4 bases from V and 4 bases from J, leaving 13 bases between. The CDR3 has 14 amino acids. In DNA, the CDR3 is TGTGCCAGCAGCCCCCCTCTCAGAGCAGATACGCAGTATTTT. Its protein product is CASSPPLRADTQYF.

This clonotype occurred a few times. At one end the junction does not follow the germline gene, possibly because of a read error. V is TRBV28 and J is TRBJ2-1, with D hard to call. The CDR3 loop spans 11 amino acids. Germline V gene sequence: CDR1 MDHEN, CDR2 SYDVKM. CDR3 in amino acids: CATSLWDEQFF. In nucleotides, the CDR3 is TGTGCCACCAGTTTGTGGGATGAGCAGTTCTTC. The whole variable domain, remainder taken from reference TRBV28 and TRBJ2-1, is DVKVTQSSRYLVKRTGEKVFLECVQDMDHENMFWYRQDPGLGLRLIYFSYDVKMKEKGDIPEGYSVSREKKERFSLILESASTNQTSMYLCATSLWDEQFFGPGTRLTVL.